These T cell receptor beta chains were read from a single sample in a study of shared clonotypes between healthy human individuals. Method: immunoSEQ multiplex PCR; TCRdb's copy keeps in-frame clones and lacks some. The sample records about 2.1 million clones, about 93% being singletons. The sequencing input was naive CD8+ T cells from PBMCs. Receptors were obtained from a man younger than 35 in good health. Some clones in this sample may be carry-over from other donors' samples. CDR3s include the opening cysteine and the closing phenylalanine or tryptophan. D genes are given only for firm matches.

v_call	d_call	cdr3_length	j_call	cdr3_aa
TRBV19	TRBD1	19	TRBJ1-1	CASSIDPTGEGPWNTEAFF
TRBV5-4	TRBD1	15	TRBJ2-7	CASSSLDRGSYEQYF
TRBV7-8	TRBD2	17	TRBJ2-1	CASSFGLAGVGDNEQFF
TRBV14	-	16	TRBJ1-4	CASSPRSGAANEKLFF
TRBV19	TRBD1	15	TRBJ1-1	CASSIQGDWNTEAFF
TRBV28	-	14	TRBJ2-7	CASVWLGGSYEQYF
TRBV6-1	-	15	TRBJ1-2	CASSETGSWDLTYTF
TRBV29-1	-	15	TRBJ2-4	CSVEDRQDAENIQYF
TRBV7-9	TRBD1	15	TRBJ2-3	CASSLTGYRTDTQYF
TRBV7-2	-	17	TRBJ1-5	CASSYATPQGWNQPQHF
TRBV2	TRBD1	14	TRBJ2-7	CASSDRDRSYEQYF
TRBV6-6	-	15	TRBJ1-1	CASSGTPNNPGEAFF
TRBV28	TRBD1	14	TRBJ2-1	CASSDRGPYNEQFF
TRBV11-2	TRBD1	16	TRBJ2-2	CASSLGQGRITGELFF
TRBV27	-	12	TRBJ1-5	CASSTGRQPQHF
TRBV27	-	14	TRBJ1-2	CASSLGGALGGYTF
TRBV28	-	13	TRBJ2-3	CASRSPHTDTQYF
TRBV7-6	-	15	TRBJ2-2	CASSLEVGYTGELFF
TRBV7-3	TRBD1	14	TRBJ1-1	CASSLGGTDTEAFF
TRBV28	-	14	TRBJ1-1	CASSPRRGPGGAFF
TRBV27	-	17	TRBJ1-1	CASSLSPGGASSPEAFF
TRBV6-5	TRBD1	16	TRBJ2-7	CASSFSTGERGYEQYF
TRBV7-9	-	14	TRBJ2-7	CASSQKGREYEQYF
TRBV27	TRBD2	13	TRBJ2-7	CASSLAGGREQYF
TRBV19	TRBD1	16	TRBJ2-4	CASGDSSELAKNIQYF
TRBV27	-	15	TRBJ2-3	CASTLVAGQTDTQYF
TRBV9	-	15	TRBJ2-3	CASSLARSSTDTQYF
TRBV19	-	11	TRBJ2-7	CASSSPYEQYF
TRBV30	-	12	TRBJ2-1	CAWSVGPGEQFF
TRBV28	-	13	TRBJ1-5	CASSFEAVQPQHF
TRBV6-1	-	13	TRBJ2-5	CASSNYREETQYF
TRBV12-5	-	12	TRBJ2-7	CASGFSPYEQYF
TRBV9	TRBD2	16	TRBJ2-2	CASSIRLAGDTGELFF
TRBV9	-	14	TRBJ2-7	CASSVLGLLDEQYF
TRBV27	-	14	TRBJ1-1	CASNRAGSNTEAFF
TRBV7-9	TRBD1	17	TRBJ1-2	CASSPLGQGAANYGYTF
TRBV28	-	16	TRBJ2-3	CASSSPSDTGTDTQYF
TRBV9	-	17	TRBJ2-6	CASSVIGLSSGANVLTF
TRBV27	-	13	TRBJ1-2	CASSDRTNYGYTF
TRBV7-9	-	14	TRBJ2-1	CASSHRDPDNEQFF
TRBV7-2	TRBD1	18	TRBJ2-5	CASSPRDATGWSQETQYF
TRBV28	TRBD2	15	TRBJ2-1	CASQQASGSFDEQFF